This paragraph reports one TCR beta chain. Losses at the gene ends were 4 bases for V and 7 bases for J; bases not matched to a gene: 0. The CDR3 covers 11 residues. Germline V gene data show CDR1 as DFQATT and CDR2 as SNEGSKA (reference sequence). TCRdb itself ran the 5' RACE reads through MiXCR, one entry per CDR3 protein. The data show about 100,000 distinct CDR3 sequences, with roughly 15% seen just once and approximately 5.7% held by the top ten. This sample is drawn from a study of T cells of healthy individuals. The source of this sequence is a human donor in good health. The chain uses TRBV20-1 and TRBJ1-5; 8 bases line up with TRBD1. Written as DNA, the CDR3 is TGCAGTGCTACAGGGGGCCAGCCCCAGCATTTT. It translates to CSATGGQPQHF.